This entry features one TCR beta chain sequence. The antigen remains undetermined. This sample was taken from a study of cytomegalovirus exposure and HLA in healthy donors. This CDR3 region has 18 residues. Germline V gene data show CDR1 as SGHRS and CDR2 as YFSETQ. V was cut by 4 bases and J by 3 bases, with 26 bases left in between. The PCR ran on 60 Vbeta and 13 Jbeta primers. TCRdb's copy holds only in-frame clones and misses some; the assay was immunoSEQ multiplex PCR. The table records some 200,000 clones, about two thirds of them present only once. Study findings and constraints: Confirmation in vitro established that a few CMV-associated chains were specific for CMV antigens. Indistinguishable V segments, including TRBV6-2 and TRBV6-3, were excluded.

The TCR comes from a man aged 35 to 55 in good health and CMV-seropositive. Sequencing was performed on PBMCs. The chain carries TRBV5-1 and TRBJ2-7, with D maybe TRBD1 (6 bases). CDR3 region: CASSPDRVSLSQVYEQYF. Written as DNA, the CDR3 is TGCGCCAGCAGCCCGGACAGAGTTAGCCTCAGTCAAGTCTACGAGCAGTACTTC.